Listed below are T cell receptor beta chains from one sample, sequenced in a study of T cell repertoires in cytomegalovirus infection. TCRdb re-derived calls from the reads in MiXCR, one entry per CDR3 protein. The table lists around 240,000 distinct CDR3 sequences, approximately 24% of them singletons. Sequencing was performed on CD8+ T cells from PBMCs. These receptors came from a human donor in good health (CMV status not recorded). Some clones in this sample may be carry-over from other donors' samples. CDR3s include the opening cysteine and the closing phenylalanine or tryptophan. A D gene is named only where the DNA matches it firmly. Clone size is stated in some rows and not others, as once, few, many or a class when expanded.

>many|TRBJ2-7|NA|TRBV7-9
CASSQRGPEQYF
TGTGCCAGCAGCCAGAGGGGCCCCGAGCAGTACTTC
>NA|TRBJ2-1|TRBD1|TRBV5-1
CASSMRQGAHEQFF
TGCGCCAGCAGCATGAGACAGGGGGCTCATGAGCAGTTCTTC
>few|TRBJ2-2|TRBD2|TRBV27
CASSLWRGGIRTGELFF
TGTGCCAGCAGTTTATGGCGCGGGGGGATTCGTACCGGGGAGCTGTTTTTT
>NA|TRBJ1-1|NA|TRBV3-1
CASSQSDKGGTEAFF
TGTGCCAGCAGCCAAAGCGACAAGGGGGGCACTGAAGCTTTCTTT
>NA|TRBJ2-5|TRBD2|TRBV7-9
CASSLELADQETQYF
TGTGCCAGCAGCTTAGAACTAGCGGATCAAGAGACCCAGTACTTC
>few|TRBJ2-5|NA|TRBV7-8
CASSLHRVETQYF
TGTGCCAGCAGCTTACACAGGGTGGAGACCCAGTACTTC
>NA|TRBJ2-2|NA|TRBV6-2/TRBV6-3
CASSYYVGGEELFF
TGTGCCAGCAGTTATTACGTCGGGGGCGAGGAGCTGTTTTTT
>few|TRBJ2-1|NA|TRBV9
CASSVQDNEQFF
TGTGCCAGCAGCGTACAGGATAATGAGCAGTTCTTC
>NA|TRBJ1-2|NA|TRBV20-1
CSARVTGNYGYTF
TGCAGTGCTAGAGTGACAGGAAACTATGGCTACACCTTC
>many|TRBJ2-1|TRBD1|TRBV7-9
CASSLGQAPEQFF
TGTGCCAGCAGCTTGGGACAGGCCCCTGAGCAGTTCTTC
>few|TRBJ2-3|TRBD1|TRBV7-2
CASSVRDRGSTDTQYF
TGTGCCAGCAGCGTCCGGGACAGGGGGTCGACAGATACGCAGTATTTT